Shown below are 4 T cell receptor beta chains from a single sample sequenced in a study of T cells in Graves' hyperthyroidism and ophthalmopathy. TCR beta CDR3 region amplification was performed from RNA transcripts. The primer set for the first-round RT-PCR of the TCR CDR3 was HTBI. Using its own MiXCR run on the multiplex PCR reads, TCRdb lists one record per CDR3 protein. Of 340,000 or so distinct CDR3 sequences listed, roughly 20% are singletons. The material sequenced was blood. Receptors originate from a woman between 50 and 59 years old with Graves' hyperthyroidism.

The CDR3 here is CASSVAGEQFF. The CDR3 DNA reads TGTGCCAGCAGCGTAGCCGGGGAGCAGTTCTTC. The chain links TRBV9 to TRBJ2-1, with D unclear. In germline, CDR1 is SGDLS, CDR2 YYNGEE. With 0 bases removed from V and 10 bases from J, the gap between germline ends came to 5 bases. CDR3 length: 11 amino acids. Using reference TRBV9 and TRBJ2-1 for the parts outside the CDR3, the full variable domain is DSGVTQTPKHLITATGQRVTLRCSPRSGDLSVYWYQQSLDQGLQFLIQYYNGEERAKGNILERFSAQQFPDLHSELNLSSLELGDSALYFCASSVAGEQFFGPGTRLTVL.

At least ten counts were recorded for this clonotype. Here the CDR3 DNA reads TGTGCCAGCAGCTTAGATTTTTCCGACACAGATACGCAGTATTTT. Translated: CASSLDFSDTDTQYF. This chain links TRBV7-8 with TRBJ2-3; no firm D call. V was clipped by 1 base and J by 2 bases, with 10 bases between them. This CDR3 has 15 amino acids. Germline loops: CDR1 SGHVS, CDR2 FQNEAQ.

V usage is TRBV5-5 and J usage is TRBJ1-2, with D tentatively TRBD1 (6 bases). V lost 0 bases, J lost 6 bases, and 9 bases lay in between. CDR3 length: 13 residues. In germline, CDR1 is SGHKS, CDR2 YYEKEE (reference sequence). CDR3 sequence: CASSLDRDHGYTF. For the CDR3, the DNA is TGTGCCAGCAGCTTGGACAGGGATCATGGCTACACCTTC.

Ten or more counts support this clonotype. The J gene is TRBJ2-3, the V gene TRBV11-2, with 8 bases aligning to TRBD2. V trimming: 5 bases; J trimming: 0 bases; junction bases outside the gene matches: 4. The germline V gene has CDR1 SGHAT and CDR2 FQNNGV. The CDR3 consists of 15 residues. CDR3 nucleotide sequence: TGTGCCAGCAGCCCCGGGGGGGCTAGCACAGATACGCAGTATTTT. It specifies CASSPGGASTDTQYF.